This TCR beta chain was found in a study of cytomegalovirus exposure and HLA in healthy donors. Germline V CDR1 and CDR2: ENHRY, SYGVKD. The CDR3 covers 14 residues. The V segment lost 5 bases and the J segment 5 bases; nucleotides outside the gene matches: 4. PCR employed 60 Vbeta and 13 Jbeta primers. Here immunoSEQ multiplex PCR was the method, and the copy in TCRdb shows in-frame clones only, minus some. The repertoire holds approximately 180,000 clones, roughly 90% seen once, with roughly 0.2% in the top ten. The chain uses TRBV10-3 and TRBJ2-1; 9 positions match TRBD2. The sequenced material came from PBMCs. The sequence came from a girl in the first two years of life in good health and CMV-seronegative. The CDR3 nucleotides read TGTGCCATCAGTATAGCGGGAGCCAACAATGAGCAGTTCTTC. Translation: CAISIAGANNEQFF.